These 3 T cell receptor beta chains came from one sample sequenced in a study of CD8+ T cells in alopecia areata. Sequencing templates came from extracted RNA that was reverse transcribed into cDNA. Assay: immunoSEQ multiplex PCR; the TCRdb copy retains only in-frame clones and omits some. The sample has roughly 250,000 clones; about 68% are singletons. The material was CD4+ T cells sorted from blood, obtained at week 0. The source is a human donor with alopecia areata.

The chain is built from TRBV7-2 and TRBJ2-5; D not resolved. Germline-derived CDR1 and CDR2 are SGHTA and FQGNSA. The CDR3 consists of 13 residues. Trimming removed 2 bases from V and 4 bases from J, with 8 bases in between. DNA of the CDR3: TGTGCCAGCAGCTTAATATTACGAGAGACCCAGTACTTC. It specifies CASSLILRETQYF.

This clone turned up a few times. The rearrangement joins TRBV2 to TRBJ1-2; 7 nucleotides line up with TRBD1. Germline CDR1 and CDR2: SNHLY and FYNNEI. The CDR3 runs to 17 residues. The V and J ends lost 6 bases and 1 base, in that order; junction bases with no gene match: 14. The CDR3 region has the DNA TGTGCCAGCAGATTAAGAGTCGGACAGGAAAATAACTATGGCTACACCTTC. This codes for CASRLRVGQENNYGYTF.

This clone was seen a handful of times. J is TRBJ1-5 and V is TRBV5-6; 9 positions match TRBD1. Germline CDR1 reads SGHDT; CDR2 reads YYEEEE. Trimming cost V 3 bases and J 2 bases; bases outside gene matches: 6. The CDR3 runs 16 residues. Here the CDR3 reads CASSSDRGGGNQPQHF. The CDR3 nucleotides read TGTGCCAGCAGCTCGGACAGGGGAGGAGGCAATCAGCCCCAGCATTTT.